Following are 10 T cell receptor beta chains from one sample sequenced in a study of siplizumab effects on memory and regulatory T cells. Sequencing was performed with immunoSEQ multiplex PCR; in TCRdb, only in-frame clones are kept and a portion is missing. The top ten clones hold roughly 0.3% of a sample with tens of thousands of clones, about 93% of them seen once. Sequencing was performed on non-Treg CD4+ T cells sorted from blood. These receptors all come from a human donor in good health.

This chain links TRBV6-1 with TRBJ1-6; possibly TRBD1 for D (5 bases). The CDR3 totals 14 residues. Germline assignment: CDR1 MNHNS and CDR2 SASEGT. V was cut by 2 bases and J by 10 bases, with 12 bases left in between. CDR3 bases: TGTGCCAGCAGTGAATTGAGGGGCCGGTCACCCCTCCACTTT. This gives the protein CASSELRGRSPLHF.

The rearrangement links TRBV6-1 to TRBJ1-2, with D possibly matching TRBD1 (5 bases). Germline values: CDR1 MNHNS, CDR2 SASEGT. The V end was cut by 4 bases, the J end by 8 bases, with 14 bases between. This CDR3 is 13 amino acids long. This CDR3 reads CASSVQGSQGYTF. In DNA form, the CDR3 reads TGTGCCAGCAGTGTTCAGGGTTCCCAAGGCTACACCTTC.

The count of this clone is one. The chain carries TRBV10-3 and TRBJ1-3; D not resolved. CDR1 and CDR2 from the germline V gene are ENHRY and SYGVKD. CDR3 length: 13 amino acids. V gave up 6 bases and J gave up 2 bases, with 8 bases separating them. The DNA of the CDR3 is TGTGCCATCAGCCCGGGTCCTGGAAACACCATATATTTT. Translating it yields CAISPGPGNTIYF.

The chain carries TRBV7-9 and TRBJ2-2; 15 nucleotides line up with TRBD2. There are 17 residues in the CDR3. Trimming at V came to 5 bases and at J to 5 bases, leaving 6 bases not matched to a gene. CDR1 and CDR2 from the germline V gene are SEHNR and FQNEAQ (reference sequence). The CDR3 reads CASSPRGLAGGTGELFF. As DNA, the CDR3 is TGTGCCAGCAGCCCTCGTGGACTAGCGGGAGGGACCGGGGAGCTGTTTTTT.

This chain connects TRBV2 to TRBJ2-1; 8 nucleotides line up with TRBD2. This CDR3 is built from 14 residues. In germline, CDR1 is SNHLY, CDR2 FYNNEI. V shed 8 bases, J shed 14 bases, and the junction held 17 bases outside the gene matches. CDR3: CASVLPAGALVEFF. The CDR3 nucleotides read TGTGCCAGCGTACTACCAGCGGGAGCTCTCGTGGAGTTCTTC.

In nucleotides, the CDR3 is TGTGCCAGTTCGCCCTCCGATACAACTAATGAAAAACTGTTTTTT. Its protein product is CASSPSDTTNEKLFF. This sequence joins TRBV19 and TRBJ1-4; D is ambiguous. In germline, CDR1 is LNHDA, CDR2 SQIVND (reference sequence). This CDR3 spans 15 amino acids. V lost 8 bases to trimming and J lost 0 bases, with 13 bases between them.

The CDR3 loop reads CASSLAQGVGRHEQYF. The CDR3 nucleotides are TGTGCCAGCAGCTTAGCCCAGGGGGTCGGGAGACACGAGCAGTACTTC. V usage is TRBV11-3 and J usage is TRBJ2-7, with D possibly matching TRBD1 (7 bases). Germline CDR1 is SGHNT and CDR2 is YENEEA. Trimming removed 1 base at V and 5 bases at J, with 18 bases between. The CDR3 covers 16 residues.

The chain uses TRBV5-6 and TRBJ1-6; TRBD1 aligns across 10 bases. With 3 bases clipped from V and 9 bases from J, the junction kept 6 bases outside the gene matches. The CDR3 consists of 15 residues. Germline V gene lookup returns CDR1 SGHDT and CDR2 YYEEEE. The CDR3 sequence: CASSSGTGAFSPLHF. Written as DNA, the CDR3 is TGTGCCAGCAGCTCGGGGACAGGGGCGTTTTCACCCCTCCACTTT.

The chain couples TRBV6-1 to TRBJ1-3; D is unresolved. The CDR3 is 13 residues long. V was cut by 4 bases and J by 6 bases, with 10 bases left in between. Germline V CDR1 and CDR2: MNHNS, SASEGT. CDR3 sequence: CASSGDLQNTIYF. CDR3 coding DNA: TGTGCCAGCAGTGGAGACCTCCAAAACACCATATATTTT.

The V and J genes are TRBV6-5 and TRBJ2-4; D is perhaps TRBD1 or TRBD2 (5 bases each). The V gene lost 9 bases and the J gene lost 0 bases, with 15 bases spanning the gap. The germline V gene encodes CDR1 MNHEY and CDR2 SVGAGI. The CDR3 totals 15 residues. The CDR3 here is CASSGMGVAKNIQYF. The CDR3 DNA sequence: TGTGCCAGTTCCGGGATGGGGGTAGCCAAAAACATTCAGTACTTC.